This record covers a single T cell receptor beta chain. What it binds is not known. This sample was included in a study of response to subunit inactivated influenza vaccine. TCRdb redid the calling of the RT-PCR reads with MiXCR, one entry per CDR3 protein. Of under 800,000 distinct CDR3 sequences detected, over 11% appear once; the ten largest clones hold around 6.5%. Points from the study as a whole: The authors suggested that few new T cells are recruited per seasonal influenza vaccination.

The TCR sequence derives from a man in his fifties who received an inactivated influenza vaccine. The sample consisted of PBMCs from blood, taken 14 to 15 days before vaccination.

CDR3 region: CAWSKVQISETQYF. The CDR3 DNA sequence: TGTGCCTGGAGTAAAGTACAGATATCAGAGACCCAGTACTTC. This sequence joins TRBV30 and TRBJ2-5, with D unresolved. The V end lost 2 bases, the J end lost 4 bases, and 14 bases lay between the germline ends. The germline gives CDR1 GTSNPN, CDR2 SVGIG (reference sequence). The CDR3 extends over 14 amino acids.